Shown below are 26 T cell receptor beta chains from a single sample sequenced in a study of human T cells and chemical hapten exposure. TCRdb reprocessed the RACE reads with MiXCR, giving one entry per CDR3 protein. This table has roughly 38,000 distinct CDR3 sequences, more than 8% appearing once. Sample time point: patch test 3, about 24 weeks after DPC sensitization. Treatment here: therapeutic diphenylcyclopropenone sensitization with weekly scalp DPC. Unfractionated whole blood served as the source for total RNA extraction. Sequenced here: whole blood, sampled in connection with sensitization to the hapten diphenylcyclopropenone (DPC). These receptors all stem from a man in his forties or fifties with alopecia areata. Some clones in this sample may be carry-over from other donors' samples.

At least ten counts were recorded for this clonotype. The chain joins TRBV28 to TRBJ1-2; D uncertain. Trimming took off 3 bases at V and 1 base at J, with 0 bases between the two ends. Germline assignment: CDR1 MDHEN and CDR2 SYDVKM. The CDR3 sequence is 11 residues long. The CDR3 DNA sequence: TGTGCCAGCAGTTTTAACTATGGCTACACCTTC. Translated, it gives CASSFNYGYTF.

At least ten counts were recorded for this clonotype. This chain links TRBV7-6 with TRBJ2-2; 7 bases are shared with TRBD1. CDR3 length equals 15 residues. Germline values: CDR1 SGHVS, CDR2 FNYEAQ. J gave up 2 bases and V 5 bases, and 5 bases lay outside the gene matches. CDR3 residues: CASSLGDRNTGELFF. CDR3 DNA sequence: TGTGCCAGCAGCCTAGGGGACAGAAACACCGGGGAGCTGTTTTTT.

This clonotype occurred many times. This sequence joins TRBV4-2 and TRBJ2-5; D is unclear. The CDR3 contains 15 residues. Trimming pared 3 bases from V and 0 bases from J, leaving 11 bases between. Germline CDR1 reads LGHNA; CDR2 reads YNFKEQ. Here the CDR3 reads CASSQVVGYQETQYF. CDR3 in DNA: TGTGCCAGCAGCCAGGTCGTAGGGTACCAAGAGACCCAGTACTTC.

This clonotype was observed at least ten times. The chain recombines TRBV5-5 with TRBJ2-2; perhaps TRBD1 as D (6 bases). Trimming shortened V by 0 bases and J by 2 bases, and 11 bases separated the two germline ends. Germline V lookup: CDR1 SGHKS, CDR2 YYEKEE (reference sequence). This CDR3 region has 16 residues. The CDR3: CASSLEAGANTGELFF. CDR3 DNA: TGTGCCAGCAGCTTGGAGGCAGGGGCCAACACCGGGGAGCTGTTTTTT.

This clonotype appeared a few times. The V call is TRBV7-2, the J call TRBJ2-1, with D hard to call. V was trimmed by 7 bases and J by 10 bases, leaving 14 bases between them. The CDR3 has 12 residues. Germline V gives CDR1 SGHTA, CDR2 FQGNSA. This CDR3 is CASMTRGNEQFF. Written as DNA, the CDR3 is TGTGCCAGCATGACCCGAGGAAACGAGCAGTTCTTC.

This clonotype was seen only a few times. The CDR3 nucleotides read TGTGCCAGCAGTCGGGCAGGACCTACCTACGAGCAGTACTTC. Its translation is CASSRAGPTYEQYF. The chain employs TRBV28 and TRBJ2-7; no firm D call. The V gene lost 5 bases and the J gene lost 2 bases, with 13 bases spanning the gap. Per germline, CDR1 MDHEN and CDR2 SYDVKM. CDR3 size: 14 residues.

The chain combines TRBV20-1 with TRBJ2-3, with 14 bases lining up with TRBD2. The V and J ends lost 3 bases and 10 bases, in that order; junction bases with no gene match: 15. This CDR3 comprises 17 residues. Germline V gene lookup returns CDR1 DFQATT and CDR2 SNEGSKA (reference sequence). The CDR3 loop is CSASGAKGLAGEGAQYF. CDR3 bases: TGCAGTGCTAGTGGCGCAAAGGGACTAGCGGGAGAAGGGGCGCAGTATTTT.

This clonotype was seen more than once but under ten times. The J gene is TRBJ2-1, the V gene TRBV7-2; tentatively, D is TRBD1 (5 bases). V lost 5 bases and J 4 bases, leaving 9 bases between the germline ends. The germline gives CDR1 SGHTA, CDR2 FQGNSA. CDR3 length: 13 amino acids. The CDR3 protein is CASSGAIYNEQFF. The CDR3 DNA reads as TGTGCCAGCAGCGGGGCAATTTACAATGAGCAGTTCTTC.

Ten or more counts support this clonotype. The chain recombines TRBV27 with TRBJ2-7, with TRBD1 matching over 8 bases. Germline loops: CDR1 MNHEY, CDR2 SMNVEV (reference sequence). The CDR3 spans 13 residues. The trim removed 8 bases at V and 1 base at J, leaving 4 bases unmatched. CDR3: CASGRDRSYEQYF. CDR3 DNA sequence: TGTGCCAGCGGCAGGGACAGGTCCTACGAGCAGTACTTC.

This clonotype showed up just a few times. The chain has TRBV5-1 and TRBJ2-3; 13 nucleotides agree with TRBD2. CDR3 length equals 16 residues. V shed 7 bases, J shed 5 bases, and the junction held 10 bases outside the gene matches. Looked up from germline, CDR1 is SGHRS and CDR2 is YFSETQ. CDR3 bases: TGCGCCAGCCAAGATCGGACTAGCGGGAGTGGAGATACGCAGTATTTT. This sequence encodes CASQDRTSGSGDTQYF.

The J gene is TRBJ2-7, the V gene TRBV29-1; D call uncertain. Germline V gene sequence: CDR1 SQVTM, CDR2 ANQGSEA. The CDR3 totals 14 residues. The V end was cut by 7 bases, the J end by 2 bases, with 18 bases between. The CDR3 bases are TGCAGCGCCGACACCAGCACTCTTCCCTACGAGCAGTACTTC. This gives the protein CSADTSTLPYEQYF.

This clonotype was counted many times. V is TRBV18 and J is TRBJ2-1; TRBD2 might be the D (5 bases). Germline CDR1 and CDR2: KGHSH and LQKENI. The V end lost 3 bases, the J end lost 6 bases, and 12 bases lay between the germline ends. CDR3 length equals 14 residues. This chain's CDR3 is CASSPPSLINEQFF. The DNA of the CDR3 is TGTGCCAGCTCACCGCCTAGCCTCATCAATGAGCAGTTCTTC.

In its sample, this clonotype was seen once. The V gene is TRBV29-1, the J gene TRBJ1-1; D gene unclear. The germline V gene encodes CDR1 SQVTM and CDR2 ANQGSEA. V lost 0 bases and J lost 0, with 5 bases in between. The CDR3 has 13 residues. The CDR3 nucleotides read TGCAGCGTTGAAGACAGGCTGAACACTGAAGCTTTCTTT. It specifies CSVEDRLNTEAFF.

This chain's CDR3 is CSVPTGLGEQYF. The CDR3 region has the DNA TGCAGTGTCCCAACAGGGCTGGGGGAGCAGTACTTC. The chain links TRBV20-1 to TRBJ2-7; TRBD1 is a possible D gene (6 bases). Germline V gene sequence: CDR1 DFQATT, CDR2 SNEGSKA (reference sequence). V lost 7 bases, J lost 7 bases, and 17 bases lay in between. The CDR3 is 12 amino acids.

This clonotype came up many times. V usage is TRBV10-2 and J usage is TRBJ2-2; D is possibly TRBD2 (6 bases). The CDR3 sequence is 17 residues long. Germline CDR1 reads WSHSY; CDR2 reads SAAADI. Trimming took 6 bases from V and 1 from J, leaving 18 bases between them. The CDR3 loop reads CASRVVGGGMNTGELFF. In DNA, the CDR3 is TGCGCCAGCAGGGTTGTGGGTGGCGGGATGAACACCGGGGAGCTGTTTTTT.

The genes are TRBV29-1 and TRBJ2-7; TRBD1 matches at 7 bases. The CDR3 length is 12 residues. V trimming: 7 bases; J trimming: 1 base; junction bases outside the gene matches: 4. Germline values: CDR1 SQVTM, CDR2 ANQGSEA. The CDR3: CSGRQGSYEQYF. Written as DNA, the CDR3 is TGCAGCGGCCGACAGGGATCCTACGAGCAGTACTTC.

A remark on this clonotype: A much larger clonotype is one base distant, so this may be a read error. This chain connects TRBV28 to TRBJ1-1; 10 bases fit TRBD1. Germline CDR1 and CDR2: MDHEN and SYDVKM. This CDR3 comprises 14 residues. The ends lost 7 bases at V and 4 bases at J; junction bases unmatched: 6. Written as DNA, the CDR3 is TGTGCCAGCACGCCGGGACAGGGGACCACTGAAGCTTTCTTT. This translates into CASTPGQGTTEAFF.

This clonotype has a count of ten or more. The rearrangement joins TRBV29-1 to TRBJ2-7, with TRBD2 identical over 7 bases. J was trimmed by 1 base and V by 2 bases; bases with no gene match: 11. The germline V gene encodes CDR1 SQVTM and CDR2 ANQGSEA. The CDR3 has 16 residues. CDR3 region: CSVEWTERGSSYEQYF. The CDR3 nucleotides are TGCAGCGTTGAATGGACGGAGCGGGGTAGTTCCTACGAGCAGTACTTC.

This chain connects TRBV29-1 to TRBJ2-7; D not resolved. Between the trimmed V and J ends, which lost 4 bases and 2 bases, there was a span of 12 bases. CDR1 and CDR2 from the germline V gene are SQVTM and ANQGSEA. This CDR3 comprises 13 residues. The CDR3 sequence is CSVADTRTYEQYF. As DNA, the CDR3 is TGCAGCGTTGCAGACACTCGAACCTACGAGCAGTACTTC.

This clonotype has at least ten counts. The chain recombines TRBV7-8 with TRBJ2-7; the D is unclear. The CDR3 has 15 residues. V gave up 1 base and J gave up 3 bases, with 13 bases separating them. In germline, CDR1 is SGHVS, CDR2 FQNEAQ. The CDR3 loop reads CASSLGDASYYEQYF. CDR3 nucleotide sequence: TGTGCCAGCAGCTTAGGAGACGCGAGTTACTACGAGCAGTACTTC.

This clonotype has only a few counts. The chain joins TRBV28 to TRBJ2-7; tentatively, D is TRBD2 (5 bases). Per the germline V gene, CDR1 is MDHEN and CDR2 is SYDVKM. The CDR3 runs to 14 residues. Trimming took 1 base from V and 2 from J, leaving 9 bases between them. DNA of the CDR3: TGTGCCAGCAGTTTATTTACCGGGACCTACGAGCAGTACTTC. Translating gives CASSLFTGTYEQYF.

The sample holds many counts of this clonotype. The rearrangement links TRBV28 to TRBJ2-7; 12 bases are shared with TRBD1. Germline CDR1 reads MDHEN; CDR2 reads SYDVKM. Germline trimming cut 6 bases from V and 4 bases from J; bases unmatched to any gene: 13. The CDR3 totals 17 residues. The CDR3 bases are TGTGCCAGCAGGATGCCCGGGACAGGGGGCGGTAGGTACGAGCAGTACTTC. This encodes CASRMPGTGGGRYEQYF.

About this clonotype: One junction end does not reproduce the germline sequence, and a read error may be involved. The chain links TRBV28 to TRBJ2-7; unclear D gene. Germline loops: CDR1 MDHEN, CDR2 SYDVKM. The CDR3 loop spans 15 amino acids. The CDR3 nucleotides are TGTGTCAGCAGAACCGTAGCCCTCCACTCCTACGAGCAGTACTTC. Translating gives CVSRTVALHSYEQYF.

The chain couples TRBV5-1 to TRBJ2-3; no reliable D call. Germline V gene lookup returns CDR1 SGHRS and CDR2 YFSETQ. V was pared by 2 bases and J by 5 bases, with 6 bases between. This CDR3 contains 12 residues. CDR3 amino acids: CASSFPGDTQYF. The CDR3 DNA sequence: TGCGCCAGCAGCTTTCCAGGAGATACGCAGTATTTT. Together with reference TRBV5-1 and TRBJ2-3, the CDR3 gives the full variable domain: KAGVTQTPRYLIKTRGQQVTLSCSPISGHRSVSWYQQTPGQGLQFLFEYFSETQRNKGNFPGRFSGRQFSNSRSEMNVSTLELGDSALYLCASSFPGDTQYFGPGTRLTVL.

In the case of this clonotype: It may be a read error: a sequence one base away is much more abundant. V and J are TRBV6-1 and TRBJ1-1, with D maybe TRBD1 (6 bases). The CDR3 loop spans 16 amino acids. Germline V lookup: CDR1 MNHNS, CDR2 SASEGT. V was shortened by 1 base and J by 4 bases, with 16 bases between the two germline ends. CDR3 residues: CASSEVRGGKGTEAFF. In DNA, the CDR3 is TGTGCCAGCAGTGAAGTGCGAGGGGGAAAGGGCACTGAAGCTTTCTTT.

This clonotype was recorded a few times. CDR3 residues: CASSFSAPEAFF. CDR3 nucleotide sequence: TGTGCCAGCAGCTTCTCGGCACCTGAAGCTTTCTTT. V and J are TRBV11-1 and TRBJ1-1; D remains ambiguous. The CDR3 length is 12 residues. Trimming shortened V by 3 bases and J by 6 bases, and 8 bases separated the two germline ends. CDR1 SGHAT and CDR2 FQDESV come from the germline V gene (reference sequence).